This T cell receptor beta chain was sequenced in a study of tumor-infiltrating lymphocytes in localized non-small cell lung cancer. Study-wide background: Several tumor histologies, both smoking statuses, and some post-neoadjuvant chemotherapy samples were included. Study-wide findings and caveats: Each assay used a separate piece of the same tissue. Not all patients were TCR sequenced, owing to tissue quantity. Compared with uninvolved lung, tumors showed higher T cell infiltration by TCRbeta sequencing.

With regard to this clone: Its antigen is unidentified.

V shed 6 bases, J shed 2 bases, and the junction held 6 bases outside the gene matches. The germline V gene has CDR1 SGHRS and CDR2 YFSETQ. The CDR3 is made up of 14 amino acids. Method: immunoSEQ multiplex PCR; TCRdb's copy keeps in-frame clones and lacks some. Of about 12,000 clones in the sample, just over 85% were seen once. The gene calls are TRBV5-1 and TRBJ2-5; 8 nucleotides agree with TRBD1. This clonotype originated in a human donor with non-small cell lung cancer. The sequencing input was lung tumor tissue. CDR3 in amino acids: CASTSRDRQETQYF. The CDR3, as DNA: TGCGCCAGCACTTCCCGGGACAGGCAAGAGACCCAGTACTTC.